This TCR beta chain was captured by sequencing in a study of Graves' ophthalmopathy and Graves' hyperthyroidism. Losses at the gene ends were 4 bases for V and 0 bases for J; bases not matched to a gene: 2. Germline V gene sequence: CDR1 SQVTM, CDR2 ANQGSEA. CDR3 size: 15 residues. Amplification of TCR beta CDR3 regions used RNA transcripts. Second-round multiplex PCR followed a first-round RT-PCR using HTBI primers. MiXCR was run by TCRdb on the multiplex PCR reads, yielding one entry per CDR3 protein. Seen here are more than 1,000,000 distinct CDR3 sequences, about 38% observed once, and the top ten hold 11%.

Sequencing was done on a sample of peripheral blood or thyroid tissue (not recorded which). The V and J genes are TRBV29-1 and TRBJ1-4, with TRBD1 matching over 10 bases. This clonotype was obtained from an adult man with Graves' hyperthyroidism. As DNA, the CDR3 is TGCAGCGTTGCCGGGACAGGGGCAACTAATGAAAAACTGTTTTTT. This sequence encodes CSVAGTGATNEKLFF.